The 15 T cell receptor beta chains given below trace back to one sample, sequenced in a study of cytomegalovirus exposure and HLA in healthy donors. The PCR made use of 60 Vbeta and 13 Jbeta primers. The data were produced by immunoSEQ multiplex PCR, yet TCRdb's version contains in-frame clones alone and is incomplete. The sample yields around 150,000 clones, about four fifths seen once. Sequenced input: PBMCs. The receptors come from a man aged 30 to 45 in good health and CMV-seronegative.

The rearrangement joins TRBV9 to TRBJ2-2; perhaps TRBD2 as D (5 bases). Trimming pared 3 bases from V and 1 base from J, leaving 13 bases between. The CDR3 totals 16 residues. Germline values: CDR1 SGDLS, CDR2 YYNGEE. The CDR3 is CASSAGLLRNTGELFF. The CDR3 region has the DNA TGTGCCAGCAGCGCCGGACTCCTTAGGAACACCGGGGAGCTGTTTTTT.

The chain joins TRBV19 to TRBJ2-1, with TRBD2 matching 13 bases. CDR1 is LNHDA and CDR2 is SQIVND in the germline V gene (reference sequence). After removal of 4 bases from V and 6 bases from J, the junction contained 3 bases not matched to a gene. The CDR3 runs to 15 residues. The DNA of the CDR3 is TGTGCCAGTAGTAGGACTAGCGGGAGCTTCAATGAGCAGTTCTTC. This gives the protein CASSRTSGSFNEQFF.

The rearrangement joins TRBV15 to TRBJ1-4; D gene unclear. The CDR3 spans 16 residues. Trimming pared 4 bases from V and 3 bases from J, leaving 15 bases between. Germline V CDR1 and CDR2: LNHNV, YYDKDF (reference sequence). The DNA for the CDR3 is TGTGCCACCAGCATTCGGACCTCAGCGGCTAATGAAAAACTGTTTTTT. Its translation is CATSIRTSAANEKLFF.

The V and J genes are TRBV7-8 and TRBJ1-3; the match to TRBD1 covers 7 bases. The CDR3 runs to 20 residues. The V gene end was trimmed by 5 bases and the J gene end by 2 bases; junction bases not matched to a gene: 21. Germline V CDR1 and CDR2: SGHVS, FQNEAQ. The CDR3 DNA reads TGTGCCAGCAGCCCGAAGGCCGTCGGCAGGGGGAGTGGGGCTGGAAACACCATATATTTT. Translated, it gives CASSPKAVGRGSGAGNTIYF.

J is TRBJ1-2 and V is TRBV4-3, with D unresolved. CDR1 is LGHNA and CDR2 is YSLEER in the germline V gene. CDR3 size: 15 residues. V was clipped by 0 bases and J by 2 bases, with 10 bases between them. The CDR3 DNA reads as TGCGCCAGCAGCCAAGAGGCTCAGGCCAACTATGGCTACACCTTC. Translating it yields CASSQEAQANYGYTF.

The chain employs TRBV9 and TRBJ2-1; 9 bases map to TRBD1. This CDR3 comprises 15 residues. J lost 6 bases, V lost 4 bases, and 8 bases had no gene match. In germline, CDR1 is SGDLS, CDR2 YYNGEE. CDR3 loop: CASSSTGGEGNEQFF. Here the CDR3 DNA reads TGTGCCAGCAGCTCAACAGGGGGCGAGGGCAATGAGCAGTTCTTC.

This clone was recorded only once. The CDR3 DNA sequence: TGTGCCAGCAGTGAAGCGCTTCGTAGGGGGCCGGAATCTACTCCACCCGAGCAGTACTTC. It translates to CASSEALRRGPESTPPEQYF. The chain carries TRBV2 and TRBJ2-7, with TRBD1 matching over 7 bases. The trim removed 0 bases at V and 6 bases at J, leaving 23 bases unmatched. This CDR3 spans 20 amino acids. Germline CDR1 is SNHLY and CDR2 is FYNNEI. The entire variable domain, with the rest obtained from reference TRBV2 and TRBJ2-7, is as follows: EPEVTQTPSHQVTQMGQEVILRCVPISNHLYFYWYRQILGQKVEFLVSFYNNEISEKSEIFDDQFSVERPDGSNFTLKIRSTKLEDSAMYFCASSEALRRGPESTPPEQYFGPGTRLTVT.

This clone appeared once. V gene TRBV4-2 combines with J gene TRBJ1-1, with 8 bases identical to TRBD1. Germline V gene lookup returns CDR1 LGHNA and CDR2 YNFKEQ. The V and J ends lost 2 bases and 8 bases, in that order; junction bases with no gene match: 13. The CDR3 covers 16 residues. CDR3 residues: CASSQTPGQVQGEAFF. Written as DNA, the CDR3 is TGTGCCAGCAGCCAAACGCCGGGACAGGTCCAGGGGGAAGCTTTCTTT.

This sequence joins TRBV6-1 and TRBJ2-1; D perhaps matches TRBD2 (6 bases). V lost 3 bases and J lost 3, with 27 bases in between. Germline lookup yields CDR1 MNHNS and CDR2 SASEGT. The CDR3 extends over 20 amino acids. CDR3 sequence (DNA): TGTGCCAGCAGTGACTTGGCGCAGAGGTCCGGGAGAGATAACTACAATGAGCAGTTCTTC. Translating gives CASSDLAQRSGRDNYNEQFF.

A note on this clone: The same CDR3 is also encoded by other DNA sequences in this sample. The chain couples TRBV6-5 to TRBJ2-3, with TRBD2 matching over 13 bases. V lost 2 bases, J lost 4 bases, and 0 bases stayed unmatched. CDR1 is MNHEY and CDR2 is SVGAGI in the germline V gene. This CDR3 is 15 amino acids long. The CDR3: CASSYTSGGADTQYF. Written as DNA, the CDR3 is TGTGCCAGCAGTTACACTAGCGGGGGGGCAGATACGCAGTATTTT.

This clone was counted once. The chain combines TRBV7-2 with TRBJ1-5; possible D gene TRBD1, 6 bases. The CDR3 has 14 amino acids. Germline V gene lookup returns CDR1 SGHTA and CDR2 FQGNSA. V was pared by 0 bases and J by 15 bases, with 18 bases between. For the CDR3, the DNA is TGTGCCAGCAGCTTAGCCTCGGGACACCACGGTCGGCATTTT. This gives the protein CASSLASGHHGRHF.

This clone was recorded once. The chain links TRBV11-2 to TRBJ2-7; D perhaps matches TRBD2 (5 bases). The CDR3 totals 14 residues. Trimming removed 0 bases from V and 1 base from J, with 7 bases in between. The germline gives CDR1 SGHAT, CDR2 FQNNGV. This CDR3 is CASSLDTRSYEQYF. CDR3 nucleotide sequence: TGTGCCAGCAGCTTAGACACTAGGTCCTACGAGCAGTACTTC.

V is TRBV18 and J is TRBJ2-2; 12 bases map to TRBD2. The junction had 7 bases not matched to a gene; V was cut back by 5 bases and J by 0 bases. CDR3 length: 18 amino acids. Germline lookup yields CDR1 KGHSH and CDR2 LQKENI. CDR3 in amino acids: CASSTIRLAGANTGELFF. CDR3 in DNA: TGTGCCAGCTCAACCATCCGACTAGCGGGAGCGAACACCGGGGAGCTGTTTTTT. Variable domain in full (rest from reference TRBV18 and TRBJ2-2): NAGVMQNPRHLVRRRGQEARLRCSPMKGHSHVYWYRQLPEEGLKFMVYLQKENIIDESGMPKERFSAEFPKEGPSILRIQQVVRGDSAAYFCASSTIRLAGANTGELFFGEGSRLTVL.

The chain has TRBV28 and TRBJ2-2, with D unresolved. Germline V gene sequence: CDR1 MDHEN, CDR2 SYDVKM. Trimming pared 7 bases from V and 5 bases from J, leaving 11 bases between. This CDR3 is 13 amino acids long. The CDR3 DNA follows: TGTGCCAGCACCCTTACTAATACCGGGGAGCTGTTTTTT. Protein sequence: CASTLTNTGELFF.

This chain links TRBV5-4 with TRBJ1-1; 8 bases map to TRBD1. The CDR3 covers 14 residues. CDR1 is SGHNT and CDR2 is YYREEE in the germline V gene (reference sequence). J gave up 8 bases and V 1 base, and 7 bases lay outside the gene matches. CDR3 sequence reads: CASSLWSPGGEAFF. The DNA for the CDR3 is TGTGCCAGCAGCTTGTGGTCCCCAGGGGGCGAAGCTTTCTTT.